This is a list of T cell receptor beta chains from one sample in a study of cytomegalovirus exposure and HLA in healthy donors. The protocol was immunoSEQ multiplex PCR, while the TCRdb copy is restricted to in-frame clones and leaves out a portion. The sample contains roughly 120,000 clones, over 60% of which appear only once. Specimen: PBMCs. Receptors originate from a young woman in good health and CMV-seropositive. CDR3s include the opening cysteine and the closing phenylalanine or tryptophan. Fields, in order: clone size, J gene, D gene, V gene, CDR3 DNA, CDR3 protein. A D gene is named only where the DNA matches it firmly. A clone size is listed for some rows: how often the clone was seen (once, few, many), or a class if it is expanded.

NA	TRBJ1-2	TRBD1	TRBV28	TGTGCCAGCAGTGTTAGACAGGGTCAGTGGGGAGGCTACACCTTC	CASSVRQGQWGGYTF
NA	TRBJ1-1	TRBD1	TRBV4-1	TGCGCCAGCAGCCAGGAGACAGGGAGATTGGAAGCTTTCTTT	CASSQETGRLEAFF
NA	TRBJ2-5	TRBD1	TRBV5-1	TGCGCCAGCAGCTTCGACAGGGTTTGGGAGACCCAGTACTTC	CASSFDRVWETQYF
NA	TRBJ1-1	NA	TRBV15	TGTGCCACCAGCAGAGATCCACCGGGATCGGGCACTGAAGCTTTCTTT	CATSRDPPGSGTEAFF
NA	TRBJ2-7	NA	TRBV4-1	TGCGCCAGCAGCCAAGTAACGCTCTACGAGCAGTACTTC	CASSQVTLYEQYF
NA	TRBJ1-1	TRBD1	TRBV5-1	TGCGCCAGCAGCTCCGGACGGACAGGGGGGGTCACTGAAGCTTTCTTT	CASSSGRTGGVTEAFF
NA	TRBJ1-2	NA	TRBV10-3	TGTGCCAAAAGCGGGGGGGCTGGCTACACCTTC	CAKSGGAGYTF
NA	TRBJ2-7	NA	TRBV14	TGTGCCAGCAGCCAGGCAGGTGGCTCCTACGAGCAGTACTTC	CASSQAGGSYEQYF
once	TRBJ1-1	TRBD1	TRBV2	TGTGCCAGCAGCCTAGACAGGGGAGGAACTGAAGCTTTCTTT	CASSLDRGGTEAFF
few	TRBJ2-5	NA	TRBV7-9	TGTGCCAGCACCGGACTTGGCCCGGAGACCCAGTACTTC	CASTGLGPETQYF
NA	TRBJ2-5	NA	TRBV6-5	TGTGCCTCGGGGAACCAAGAGACCCAGTACTTC	CASGNQETQYF
few	TRBJ1-4	NA	TRBV27	TGTGCCAGCAGTTGGGGCCTGGGGGAAAAACTGTTTTTT	CASSWGLGEKLFF
NA	TRBJ1-4	NA	TRBV4-3	TGCGCCAGCAGCCAGCGAATAGAGATTAATGAAAAACTGTTTTTT	CASSQRIEINEKLFF
NA	TRBJ2-7	NA	TRBV5-1	TGCGCCAGCAGCTTGGGAGGCGGGTCCTACGAGCAGTACTTC	CASSLGGGSYEQYF
NA	TRBJ1-2	NA	TRBV10-3	TGTGCCATCAGTGAGTCGCCCGGGGGTAACTATGGCTACACCTTC	CAISESPGGNYGYTF
NA	TRBJ1-2	TRBD1	TRBV4-1	TGCGCCAGCAGCCAAGCAGGGGGCTATGGCTACACCTTC	CASSQAGGYGYTF
NA	TRBJ1-2	TRBD1	TRBV20-1	TGCATTGCGCAGGGGGGACTTAGCTACACCTTC	CIAQGGLSYTF
NA	TRBJ2-1	NA	TRBV5-1	TGCGCCAGCAGCGTGGGGAGCTCCTACAATGAGCAGTTCTTC	CASSVGSSYNEQFF
NA	TRBJ2-5	NA	TRBV11-2	TGTGCCAGCAGCTTGGACAGAGAGACCCAGTACTTC	CASSLDRETQYF
NA	TRBJ1-1	NA	TRBV27	TGTGCCAGCGTGGGCGGAATTCCGGGACTTATGTACTGGGCTGAAGCTTTCTTT	CASVGGIPGLMYWAEAFF
NA	TRBJ1-3	NA	TRBV20-1	TGCAGTGCTAGGAAGGGGTACACCATATATTTT	CSARKGYTIYF
NA	TRBJ2-3	NA	TRBV10-3	TGTGCAGTGAAGGGGGACCGCACAGATACGCAGTATTTT	CAVKGDRTDTQYF
NA	TRBJ1-2	TRBD1	TRBV11-2	TGTGCCAGCAGCTCGGGACAGGGCTATGGCTACACCTTC	CASSSGQGYGYTF
few	TRBJ2-7	NA	TRBV28	TGTGCCAGCAGTTTATCGGGGACCTACGAGCAGTACTTC	CASSLSGTYEQYF
NA	TRBJ1-1	NA	TRBV7-9	TGTTCCAGCAGTCGTAGCCAGCTGAACACTGAAGCTTTCTTT	CSSSRSQLNTEAFF
NA	TRBJ2-1	TRBD2	TRBV5-1	TGCGCCAGCAGCTTGGATGGGCGGGGGAGCTACAATGAGCAGTTCTTC	CASSLDGRGSYNEQFF
NA	TRBJ2-5	NA	TRBV30	TGTGCCTGGAAATTGATCAGGGGAGAGACCCAGTACTTC	CAWKLIRGETQYF
NA	TRBJ1-3	TRBD1	TRBV7-9	TGTGCCAGCAGTCCTCGTCCCCCCAGGGGGCGGTCTGGAAACACCATATATTTT	CASSPRPPRGRSGNTIYF
NA	TRBJ2-2	NA	TRBV23-1	TGCGCCAGCAGTCAATCGCCCAGAGGCTTGGCTACGAGCACCGGGGAGCTGTTTTTT	CASSQSPRGLATSTGELFF
NA	TRBJ1-1	NA	TRBV2	TGTGCCGGAAAAAAGGGGGTCACGAACACTGAAGCTTTCTTT	CAGKKGVTNTEAFF
once	TRBJ1-3	NA	TRBV11-2	TGTGCCAGCAGCTCTTACTCACTAACAGGACGTGGAAACACCATATATTTT	CASSSYSLTGRGNTIYF
NA	TRBJ2-1	NA	TRBV5-4	TGTGCCAGCAGCCCAGGCTCCTACAATGAGCAGTTCTTC	CASSPGSYNEQFF
NA	TRBJ1-1	NA	TRBV27	TGTGCCAGCAGTTTATCCCAGCTCCGAGGTAGCACTGAAGCTTTCTTT	CASSLSQLRGSTEAFF
once	TRBJ2-3	NA	TRBV6-5	TGTGCCAGCAGTTACAGGAGGGTCACAGATACGCAGTATTTT	CASSYRRVTDTQYF
NA	TRBJ2-1	TRBD1	TRBV27	TGTGCCAGCAGTGCGGGACAGGGACTGAACAATGAGCAGTTCTTC	CASSAGQGLNNEQFF
NA	TRBJ2-2	NA	TRBV30	TGTGCCTGGAGTCGGGGATCCAAGGACACCGGGGAGCTGTTTTTT	CAWSRGSKDTGELFF
NA	TRBJ2-7	TRBD1	TRBV6-1	TGTGCCAGCAGTGAACGTGTGGGACAGGGAACCTACGAGCAGTACTTC	CASSERVGQGTYEQYF
NA	TRBJ2-7	TRBD1	TRBV6-5	TGTGCCAGCAGTTTCGACAGGGTCAGGCAGTACTTC	CASSFDRVRQYF
NA	TRBJ2-7	NA	TRBV5-1	TGCGCCAGCAGCTCACAGGGAGGGATCTACGAGCAGTACTTC	CASSSQGGIYEQYF
few	TRBJ2-3	NA	TRBV5-1	TGCGCCAGCAGCTTGGCGCAGATCACAGATACGCAGTATTTT	CASSLAQITDTQYF
NA	TRBJ1-5	TRBD1	TRBV10-3	TGTGCCATCAGTGAGTCTAGGGGGACAGGGGGTTTGAATGGCAATCAGCCCCAGCATTTT	CAISESRGTGGLNGNQPQHF
NA	TRBJ1-2	TRBD1	TRBV28	TGTGCCAGCAGTTTAGGGCAGGGGGATTATGGCTACACCTTC	CASSLGQGDYGYTF
NA	TRBJ2-3	TRBD1	TRBV19	TGTGCCAGTAGTCTCTGGACAGGGTCAGATACGCAGTATTTT	CASSLWTGSDTQYF
NA	TRBJ2-1	NA	TRBV2	TGTGCCAGCAGGGAAACCAGGGGCTCCTACAATGAGCAGTTCTTC	CASRETRGSYNEQFF
medium-sized	TRBJ2-6	NA	TRBV5-4	TGTGCCAGCAGCTTGGAAGGGCAGGGGTCTGGGGCCAACGTCCTGACTTTC	CASSLEGQGSGANVLTF
NA	TRBJ2-1	NA	TRBV11-2	TGTGCCAGCACCAAGGGGAGGGGGAGCTCCTACAATGAGCAGTTCTTC	CASTKGRGSSYNEQFF
NA	TRBJ1-2	TRBD1	TRBV7-6	TGTGCCAGCAGTCCCCTCGGGACAGTAAACTATGGCTACACCTTC	CASSPLGTVNYGYTF
once	TRBJ1-5	TRBD1	TRBV2	TGTGCCAGCGGGAGGGGGACAGGGGGCAATCAGCCCCAGCATTTT	CASGRGTGGNQPQHF
NA	TRBJ1-2	NA	TRBV10-2	TGCGCCAGCAGTCCAACCGGACAATCCTATGGCTACACCTTC	CASSPTGQSYGYTF
NA	TRBJ2-1	TRBD1	TRBV5-3	TGTGCCAGAAGCAGAACGGCCCCGGGACAGGGTTGCGATGAGCAGTTCTTC	CARSRTAPGQGCDEQFF
NA	TRBJ1-2	NA	TRBV7-9	TGTGCCAGCAGCTTAGAGTCAGGGACTTATGGCTACACCTTC	CASSLESGTYGYTF
NA	TRBJ1-4	TRBD1	TRBV28	TGTGCCAGCGGGAAGTTGGACAGGGATGAAAAACTGTTTTTT	CASGKLDRDEKLFF
NA	TRBJ1-1	NA	TRBV2	TGTGCCAGCAAGGAGTACACTGAAGCTTTCTTT	CASKEYTEAFF
few	TRBJ2-2	NA	TRBV4-3	TGCGCCAGCAGCCAGTCACGGGGAACCGGGGAGCTGTTTTTT	CASSQSRGTGELFF
NA	TRBJ2-1	TRBD2	TRBV30	TGTGCCTGGAGTGTACGGAGCGGGGGTGAGCAGTTCTTC	CAWSVRSGGEQFF